This T cell receptor beta chain appears in the sequencing data of a study of blood T cell repertoires in COVID-19. Germline V gene sequence: CDR1 SNHLY, CDR2 FYNNEI. Germline trimming cut 8 bases from V and 0 bases from J; bases unmatched to any gene: 4. The CDR3 contains 14 residues. Only in-frame clones appear in the TCRdb table, and some are missing; sequencing was by immunoSEQ multiplex PCR. The sample consists of roughly 73,000 clones, around nine tenths of them appearing once. The sequenced material came from peripheral blood. The V gene is TRBV2, the J gene TRBJ2-3; 8 nucleotides line up with TRBD1. The clonotype originates from a man in his 70s with active or convalescent COVID-19. Written as DNA, the CDR3 is TGTGCCAGCGGCCAGGGGGCTAGCACAGATACGCAGTATTTT. Translated, it gives CASGQGASTDTQYF.